This T cell receptor beta chain was sequenced during a study of regulatory T cells in long-lasting Graves disease. This clonotype was detected ten times or more. Time point in this sample: newly diagnosed GD, antithyroid drugs for less than 3 months. Scientists built the TCR library using RNA that was extracted from PBMCs. Arm-PCR of CDR3 regions and iRepertoire HTBI primers were used to build TCR beta libraries. TCRdb reprocessed the multiplex PCR reads via MiXCR and lists one record per CDR3 protein. The table shows fewer than 650,000 distinct CDR3 sequences, with less than 20% occurring only once. The CDR3 loop spans 13 amino acids. Germline V CDR1 and CDR2: SQVTM, ANQGSEA. The junction had 5 bases not matched to a gene; V was cut back by 6 bases and J by 7 bases. This sample also appeared in a second study, on T cells in Graves' hyperthyroidism and ophthalmopathy.

Sample: peripheral blood mononuclear cells (PBMCs), taken at new diagnosis, from a patient treated with antithyroid drugs. The chain uses TRBV29-1 and TRBJ1-6; 8 bases match TRBD1. The clonotype comes from a woman in her 30s with Graves disease. The CDR3 DNA sequence: TGCAGCGTGATGACAGGGGCCAATTCACCCCTCCACTTT. Translated: CSVMTGANSPLHF.